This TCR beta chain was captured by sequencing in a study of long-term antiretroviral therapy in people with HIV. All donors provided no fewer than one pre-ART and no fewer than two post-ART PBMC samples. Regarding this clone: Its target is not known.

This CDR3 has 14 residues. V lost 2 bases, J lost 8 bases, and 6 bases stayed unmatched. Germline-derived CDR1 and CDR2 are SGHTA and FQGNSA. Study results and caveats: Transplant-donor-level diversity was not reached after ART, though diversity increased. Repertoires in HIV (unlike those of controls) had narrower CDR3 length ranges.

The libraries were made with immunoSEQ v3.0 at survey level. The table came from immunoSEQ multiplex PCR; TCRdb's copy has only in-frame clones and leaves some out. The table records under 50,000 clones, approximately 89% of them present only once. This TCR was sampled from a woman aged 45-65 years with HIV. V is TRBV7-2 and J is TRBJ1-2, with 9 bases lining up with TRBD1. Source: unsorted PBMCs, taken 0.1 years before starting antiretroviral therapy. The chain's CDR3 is CASSLTGTGKGYTF. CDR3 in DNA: TGTGCCAGCAGCTTAACCGGGACAGGGAAAGGCTACACCTTC.